This T cell receptor beta chain derives from a study of lymphopenia after photon versus proton radiotherapy. This clone was detected a few times. The antigen is undetermined. Overall study results and limits: After lymphocyte nadir, photon-treated repertoires showed oligoclonal expansion, especially CD8+ Temra. Survival link was tested only in deceased patients; proton benefit remains a possibility. Larger post-nadir TCR diversity loss correlated inversely with survival in deceased patients. Relative stability marked proton patients; photon patients lost diversity and naive cells.

Deletions cut 0 bases from V and 3 bases from J, with 13 bases between. This CDR3 comprises 16 residues. Germline CDR1 and CDR2: SGHTS and YDEGEE. Clones were read by immunoSEQ multiplex PCR, and TCRdb kept only the in-frame ones, dropping some. This sample has about 40,000 clones, with about 86% found just once. The V gene is TRBV5-8, the J gene TRBJ2-1; D is perhaps TRBD2 (5 bases). The receptor was isolated from a woman in her seventies with pancreatic cancer. Some clones in this sample may be carry-over from other donors' samples. The source material was peripheral blood, sampled from a patient treated with proton-based radiotherapy. The CDR3 region is CASSLEPPGVYNEQFF. CDR3 nucleotides: TGTGCCAGCAGCTTGGAACCCCCCGGGGTCTACAATGAGCAGTTCTTC. The full variable domain, its missing parts supplied by reference TRBV5-8 and TRBJ2-1, is EAGVTQSPTHLIKTRGQQATLRCSPISGHTSVYWYQQALGLGLQFLLWYDEGEERNRGNFPPRFSGRQFPNYSSELNVNALELEDSALYLCASSLEPPGVYNEQFFGPGTRLTVL.